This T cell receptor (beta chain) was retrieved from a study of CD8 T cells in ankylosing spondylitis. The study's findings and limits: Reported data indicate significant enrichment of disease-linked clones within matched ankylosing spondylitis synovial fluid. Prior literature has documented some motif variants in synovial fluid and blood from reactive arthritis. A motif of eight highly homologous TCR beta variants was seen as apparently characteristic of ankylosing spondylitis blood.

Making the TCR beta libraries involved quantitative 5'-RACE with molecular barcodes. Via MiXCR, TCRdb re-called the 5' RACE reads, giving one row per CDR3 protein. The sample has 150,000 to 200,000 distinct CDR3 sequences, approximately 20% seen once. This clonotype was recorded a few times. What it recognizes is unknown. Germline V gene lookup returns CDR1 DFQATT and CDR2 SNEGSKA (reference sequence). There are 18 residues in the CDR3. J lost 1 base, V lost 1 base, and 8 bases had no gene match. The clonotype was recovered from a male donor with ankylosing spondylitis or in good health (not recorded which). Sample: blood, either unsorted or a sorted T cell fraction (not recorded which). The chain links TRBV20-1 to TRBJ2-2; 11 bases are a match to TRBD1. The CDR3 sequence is CSARGTGGGQQNTGELFF. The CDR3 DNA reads TGCAGTGCTAGAGGGACAGGGGGCGGCCAACAGAACACCGGGGAGCTGTTTTTT.